Reported below is one T cell receptor beta chain. Its target is unknown. The protocol was immunoSEQ multiplex PCR, while the TCRdb copy is restricted to in-frame clones and leaves out a portion. The table records roughly 760,000 clones, approximately 74% of them present only once. This sample is drawn from a study of shared clonotypes between healthy human individuals. Study conclusions and caveats: Though the depth was large, rarefaction showed that sorted-subset sequencing was incomplete. Only blood was sampled, and tissue TCR repertoires likely differ from blood ones. Limitation of the genetic and exposure-history diversity represented came from the few donors.

From germline, CDR1 is KGHSH and CDR2 LQKENI. Trimming removed 1 base from V and 2 bases from J, with 12 bases in between. There are 15 residues in the CDR3. The TCR comes from a woman in her twenties or thirties in good health. The chain employs TRBV18 and TRBJ2-7; perhaps D is TRBD1 or TRBD2 (5 bases each). The specimen was memory CD4+ T cells sorted from blood. Specified subset: CD45RA-negative fraction. DNA for the CDR3: TGTGCCAGCTCACCACAGGGGAGACAGACCTACGAGCAGTACTTC. It encodes CASSPQGRQTYEQYF.